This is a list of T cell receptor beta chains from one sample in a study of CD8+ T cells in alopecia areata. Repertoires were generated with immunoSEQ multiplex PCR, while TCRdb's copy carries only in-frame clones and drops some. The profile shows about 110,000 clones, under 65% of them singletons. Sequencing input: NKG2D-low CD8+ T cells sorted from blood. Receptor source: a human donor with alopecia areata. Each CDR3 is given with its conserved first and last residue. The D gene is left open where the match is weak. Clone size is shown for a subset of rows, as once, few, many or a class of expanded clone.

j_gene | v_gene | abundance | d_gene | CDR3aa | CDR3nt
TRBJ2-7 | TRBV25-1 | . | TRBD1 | CASSDLVRGLRYEQYF | TGTGCCAGCAGTGATCTAGTAAGGGGGCTGAGGTATGAGCAGTACTTC
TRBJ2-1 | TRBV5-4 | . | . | CASRRFFDEQFF | TGTGCCAGCAGGAGGTTTTTCGATGAGCAGTTCTTC
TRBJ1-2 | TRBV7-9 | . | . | CASSPSSTNYGYTF | TGTGCCAGCAGCCCGAGTAGCACTAACTATGGCTACACCTTC
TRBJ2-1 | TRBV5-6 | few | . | CASSLAGAGYNEQFF | TGTGCCAGCAGCTTGGCGGGAGCTGGGTACAATGAGCAGTTCTTC
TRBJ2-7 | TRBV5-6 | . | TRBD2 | CASSSTGLAGVVWYEQYF | TGTGCCAGCAGCTCGACGGGACTAGCGGGAGTAGTGTGGTACGAGCAGTACTTC
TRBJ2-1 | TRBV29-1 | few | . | CSVERVDNEQFF | TGCAGCGTTGAGAGGGTTGACAATGAGCAGTTCTTC
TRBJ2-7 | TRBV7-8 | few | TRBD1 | CASSSNGEGGQSLSYEQYF | TGTGCCAGCAGCAGTAATGGAGAAGGGGGACAGTCCCTCTCCTACGAGCAGTACTTC
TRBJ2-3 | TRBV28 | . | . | CASSFRIVDTQYF | TGTGCCAGCAGTTTTAGGATTGTGGATACGCAGTATTTT
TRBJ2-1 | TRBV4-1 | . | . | CASSQEKLLGNEQFF | TGCGCCAGCAGCCAAGAGAAGTTGCTGGGCAATGAGCAGTTCTTC
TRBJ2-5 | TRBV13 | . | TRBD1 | CASSPQGEETQYF | TGTGCCAGCAGCCCGCAGGGGGAAGAGACCCAGTACTTC
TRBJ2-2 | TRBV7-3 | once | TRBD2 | CASSLSGSNTGELFF | TGTGCCAGCAGCCTTAGCGGGAGTAACACCGGGGAGCTGTTTTTT
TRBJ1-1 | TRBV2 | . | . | CASRVIEAFF | TGTGCCAGCAGGGTTATCGAAGCTTTCTTT
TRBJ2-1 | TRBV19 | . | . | CASSTERTPYNEQFF | TGTGCCAGTAGTACCGAGCGGACCCCCTACAATGAGCAGTTCTTC
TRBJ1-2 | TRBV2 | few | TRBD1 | CASSPRPGQGAQGYTF | TGTGCCAGCAGTCCGCGACCAGGACAGGGGGCTCAGGGCTACACCTTC
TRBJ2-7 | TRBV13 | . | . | CASSSGTDHEQYF | TGTGCCAGCAGCTCTGGGACGGACCACGAGCAGTACTTC
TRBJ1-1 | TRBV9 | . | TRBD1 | CASSGGTVRTEAFF | TGTGCCAGCAGCGGCGGGACAGTTCGCACTGAAGCTTTCTTT
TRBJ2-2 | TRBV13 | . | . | CASSLTGELFF | TGTGCCAGCAGCTTAACCGGGGAGCTGTTTTTT
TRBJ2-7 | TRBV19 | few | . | CASSTGSGSYEQYF | TGTGCCAGTAGTACTGGGAGCGGCTCCTACGAGCAGTACTTC
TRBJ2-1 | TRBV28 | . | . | CASSFSLASEQFF | TGTGCCAGCAGTTTCTCCCTAGCATCTGAGCAGTTCTTC
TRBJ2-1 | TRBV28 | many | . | CASISQVDEQFF | TGTGCCAGCATCTCCCAAGTGGATGAGCAGTTCTTC
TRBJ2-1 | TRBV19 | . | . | CASTPSSGWYNEQFF | TGTGCCAGTACCCCATCCTCCGGGTGGTACAATGAGCAGTTCTTC
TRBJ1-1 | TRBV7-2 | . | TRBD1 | CASSLDLLDRGNTEAFF | TGTGCCAGCAGCTTAGATCTCCTGGACAGGGGGAACACTGAAGCTTTCTTT
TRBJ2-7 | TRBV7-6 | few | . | CASSLAVGSAGEQYF | TGTGCCAGCAGCTTAGCGGTGGGGTCAGCGGGCGAGCAGTACTTC
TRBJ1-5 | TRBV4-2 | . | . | CASSQERVTDQPQHF | TGTGCCAGCAGCCAAGAGAGGGTGACGGATCAGCCCCAGCATTTT
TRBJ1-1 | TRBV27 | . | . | CASSHGQFEAFF | TGTGCCAGCAGTCACGGACAGTTTGAGGCTTTCTTT
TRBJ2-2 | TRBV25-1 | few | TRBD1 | CASSEGDRDTGELFF | TGTGCCAGCAGTGAAGGAGACAGGGACACCGGGGAGCTGTTTTTT
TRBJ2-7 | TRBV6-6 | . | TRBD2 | CASSSPSGRSSYEQYF | TGTGCCAGCAGTTCCCCGAGCGGGAGGAGCTCCTACGAGCAGTACTTC
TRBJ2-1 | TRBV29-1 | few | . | CSVATSSSYNEQFF | TGCAGCGTTGCAACGTCTAGCTCCTACAATGAGCAGTTCTTC
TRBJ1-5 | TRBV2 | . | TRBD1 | CASSDGRGIEFLHF | TGTGCCAGCAGTGATGGCAGGGGGATTGAGTTTTTGCATTTT
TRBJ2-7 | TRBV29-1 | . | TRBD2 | CSVASGRVYEQYF | TGCAGCGTTGCTAGCGGGAGGGTCTACGAGCAGTACTTC
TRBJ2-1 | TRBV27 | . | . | CASTLSPGGVDEQFF | TGTGCCAGCACCCTCAGTCCGGGCGGGGTCGATGAGCAGTTCTTC
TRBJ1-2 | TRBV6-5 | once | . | CASSYRLGGQPGYTF | TGTGCCAGCAGTTACCGACTCGGGGGCCAGCCTGGCTACACCTTC
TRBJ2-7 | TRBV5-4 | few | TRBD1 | CASSLGQGAREQYF | TGTGCCAGCAGCTTGGGGCAGGGGGCAAGGGAGCAGTACTTC
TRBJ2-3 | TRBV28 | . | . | CASSLRTPSYTQYF | TGTGCCAGCAGTTTAAGGACACCTAGCTATACGCAGTATTTT
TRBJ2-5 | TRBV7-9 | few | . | CASSLREETQYF | TGTGCCAGCAGCTTACGGGAAGAGACCCAGTACTTC
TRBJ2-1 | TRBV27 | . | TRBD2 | CASSLAAGGFIGEQFF | TGTGCCAGCAGTTTAGCTGCGGGAGGATTCATTGGTGAGCAGTTCTTC
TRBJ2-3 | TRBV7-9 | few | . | CASTSGRQLRTDTQYF | TGTGCCAGCACGTCGGGAAGACAGTTGCGCACAGATACGCAGTATTTT
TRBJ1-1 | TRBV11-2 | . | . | CASSRRRGMNTEAFF | TGTGCCAGCAGCCGCCGGAGGGGAATGAACACTGAAGCTTTCTTT
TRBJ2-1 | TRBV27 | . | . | CASSLQGEQFF | TGTGCCAGCAGTTTGCAGGGTGAGCAGTTCTTC
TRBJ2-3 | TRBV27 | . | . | CASSLSRPDTQYF | TGTGCCAGCAGTTTATCTCGGCCGGATACGCAGTATTTT
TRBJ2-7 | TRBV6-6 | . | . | CASSPAYEQYF | TGTGCCAGCAGTCCCGCCTACGAGCAGTACTTC
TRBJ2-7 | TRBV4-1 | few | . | CASSQDRDYEQYF | TGCGCCAGCAGCCAAGACAGGGACTACGAGCAGTACTTC
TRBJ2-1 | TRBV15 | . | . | CATSSFSDEQFF | TGTGCCACCAGCTCATTTTCCGATGAGCAGTTCTTC
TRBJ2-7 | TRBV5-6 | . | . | CASSLSRVPEQYF | TGTGCCAGCAGCTTGTCCAGGGTCCCCGAGCAGTACTTC
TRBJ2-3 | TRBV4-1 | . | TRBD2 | CASSQDPSGSLTDTQYF | TGCGCCAGCAGCCAAGACCCTAGCGGGAGTTTGACAGATACGCAGTATTTT
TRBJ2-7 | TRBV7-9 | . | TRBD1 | CASSLGTAYEQYF | TGTGCCAGCAGCCTAGGGACAGCCTACGAGCAGTACTTC
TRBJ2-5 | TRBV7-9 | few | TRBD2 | CASSSIGGLAMETQYF | TGTGCCAGCAGCTCGATAGGGGGACTAGCGATGGAGACCCAGTACTTC
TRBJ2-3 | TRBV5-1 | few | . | CASSLDKRATYVSTDTQYF | TGCGCCAGCAGCTTGGATAAAAGGGCCACCTACGTATCCACAGATACGCAGTATTTT
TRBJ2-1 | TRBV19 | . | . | CASSIATAGYNEQFF | TGTGCCAGTAGTATAGCTACGGCGGGGTACAATGAGCAGTTCTTC
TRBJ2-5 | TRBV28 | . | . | CASSRPRGRQQETQYF | TGTGCCAGCAGCCGGCCTCGGGGACGACAACAAGAGACCCAGTACTTC
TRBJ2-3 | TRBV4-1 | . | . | CASSQGGDTQYF | TGCGCCAGCAGCCAAGGCGGGGATACGCAGTATTTT
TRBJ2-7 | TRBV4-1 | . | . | CASSQEGHERIF | TGCGCCAGCAGCCAAGAGGGGCATGAACGTATCTTC
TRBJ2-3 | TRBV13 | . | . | CASSLGRLSTDTQYF | TGTGCCAGCAGCTTAGGGAGACTATCCACAGATACGCAGTATTTT
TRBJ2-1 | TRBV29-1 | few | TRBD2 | CSVEDPGGRAGGPDEQFF | TGCAGCGTTGAAGACCCCGGGGGTCGAGCGGGAGGGCCGGATGAGCAGTTCTTC
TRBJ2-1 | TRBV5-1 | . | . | CASRNNNEQFF | TGCGCCAGCAGAAACAACAATGAGCAGTTCTTC
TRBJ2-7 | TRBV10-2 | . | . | CASSEFSDTEYF | TGCGCCAGCAGTGAGTTCAGCGATACCGAGTACTTC
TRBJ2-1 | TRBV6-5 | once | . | CASSYVGASNEQFF | TGTGCCAGCAGTTACGTGGGAGCTTCCAATGAGCAGTTCTTC
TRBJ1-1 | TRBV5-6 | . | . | CASSLRNTEAFF | TGTGCCAGCAGCTTGAGAAACACTGAAGCTTTCTTT